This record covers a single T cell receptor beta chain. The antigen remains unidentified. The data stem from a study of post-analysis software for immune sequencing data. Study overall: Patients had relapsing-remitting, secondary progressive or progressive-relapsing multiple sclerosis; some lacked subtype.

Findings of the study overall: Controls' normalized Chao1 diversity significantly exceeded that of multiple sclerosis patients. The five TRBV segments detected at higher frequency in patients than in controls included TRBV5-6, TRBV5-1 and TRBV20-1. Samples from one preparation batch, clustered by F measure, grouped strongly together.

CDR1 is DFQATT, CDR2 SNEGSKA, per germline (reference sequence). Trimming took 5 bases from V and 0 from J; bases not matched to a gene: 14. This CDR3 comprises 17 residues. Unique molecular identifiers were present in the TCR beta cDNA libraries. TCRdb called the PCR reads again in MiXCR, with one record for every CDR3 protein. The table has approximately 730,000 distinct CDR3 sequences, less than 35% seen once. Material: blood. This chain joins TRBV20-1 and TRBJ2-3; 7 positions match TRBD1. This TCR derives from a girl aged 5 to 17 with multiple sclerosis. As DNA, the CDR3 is TGCAGTGCTGGGAAGGTACAGGGGATGGCGAGCACAGATACGCAGTATTTT. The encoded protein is CSAGKVQGMASTDTQYF.